This T cell receptor beta chain was recorded in a study of T-cell reconstitution after alpha-beta-depleted transplantation in children. Researchers prepared the TCRbeta library using unique molecular identifiers, the study reports. TCRdb itself ran the PCR reads through MiXCR, one entry per CDR3 protein. The sample shows just under 550,000 distinct CDR3 sequences, approximately 20% of them seen only once. The CDR3 runs to 15 residues. V shed 6 bases, J shed 6 bases, and the junction held 6 bases outside the gene matches. Source: PBMCs from the stem cell graft donor, taken from the stem cell graft. V is TRBV12-3 or TRBV12-4 and J is TRBJ2-2; 11 positions match TRBD2. The receptor was isolated from a human donor who donated a stem cell graft to a child with acute lymphoblastic leukemia. This chain's CDR3 is CASRASGRFAGELFF. In DNA, the CDR3 is TGTGCCAGCAGGGCTAGCGGGAGGTTTGCCGGGGAGCTGTTTTTT.